Described below is a single TCR beta chain sequence and its context. A few counts support this clonotype. Its target antigen remains unknown. Within one base of it there is no much larger clone, and no base qualities were kept. The library was made by 5' RACE. Sequenced using an Illumina HiSeq 2500. The second PCR ran for roughly 7 to 11 cycles and used a J-beta primer mix along with a sample-barcoded 5' primer. A unique molecular identifier was introduced onto each TCR beta cDNA molecule by a template-switch 5' adaptor carrying 12 random nucleotides. At least 3 million CDR3-containing paired-end reads were obtained from each sample. First-strand cDNA synthesis was performed from all RNA using the Mint cDNA synthesis kit, with priming by a TRBC-specific oligonucleotide. All cDNA was treated with uracil-DNA glycosylase and then went through a first 18-cycle PCR with the universal primers M1SS and BC2_uni_R. The paper's processing steps were these. For normalization, 1 million high-quality reads, each with a distinct molecular identifier, were randomly selected from each sample. Instead of being binned into consensus sequences, reads that shared molecular identifiers were thrown out. MiTCR, set to a Q25 quality threshold and the strictest error-elimination algorithm, was used for CDR3 identification, clonotype clustering and error correction. A nonparametric unseen species model using Euler transformation provided a lower-bound estimate of total TCR beta diversity. TCRdb reworked the public reads: Q25 trimming with fastp, MiXCR clone assembly, productive beta chains retained. CDR3 protein duplicates are merged, each entry listing the most common genes and DNA. The V and J calls here are based on TCRdb, not the publication. The sample records fewer than 1,000,000 distinct CDR3 sequences, around 50% of which are singletons. The ten largest clonotypes hold less than 20% of the sample.

The data were taken from a study of blood T cells in healthy people across ages (dated by TCRdb to the mid-2010s). Regarding the study in general: In model experiments, roughly one uniquely barcoded TCR beta cDNA molecule per two T cells was captured by template switching. The study measured age-related changes in TCR beta repertoire diversity using deep sequencing normalized with unique cDNA molecular identifiers. Donors were grouped into four age groups: young (average approximately 15 years), middle-aged (less than 40), aged (approximately 58) and long-lived (just over 80). Donors of different ages were randomly distributed across sequencing lanes to avoid experimental bias. The study analyzed two additional independent replicas of 1 million unique cDNA reads from the same blood draw for two donors, one aged 18 to 30 and one aged 80 or older. Points the paper makes about the study in general: The percentage of naive T cells measured by flow cytometry correlated strongly with observed TCR beta diversity. Estimates of total diversity based on one million sequenced T cells were considered lower bounds and underestimates. The CMV infection status of donors was not known, potentially confounding age-related changes in expanded clonotypes. Because profiling used bulk unsorted PBMCs, naive and antigen-experienced compartments could not be compared conclusively. Observed TCR beta diversity per million T cells fell roughly linearly with age, and a significant reduction was already apparent by age approximately 40. Compared with the aged group, the long-lived group had more naive CD4+ T cells, fewer expanded clones and increased TCR diversity, suggesting age selection.

Systemically healthy Caucasian individuals from Russia, 39 in total and aged roughly 6 to 100 years, were included as donors. Around 9.8 milliliters of peripheral blood were collected from each donor into EDTA-treated Vacutainer tubes. Ficoll-Paque density-gradient centrifugation was used to isolate PBMCs, with at least 7 million per sample. Total RNA was extracted from PBMCs with Trizol reagent, with at least 5 micrograms obtained per sample. Naive CD45RAhigh/CD27high T cell percentages were measured by flow cytometry on a PBMC aliquot from every donor. Reading the germline V gene gives CDR1 LGHNA and CDR2 YNFKEQ. Spanning cysteine to phenylalanine, the CDR3 consists of 15 amino acids. Only the CDR3 DNA stays, 45 bases, in frame from base 1.

The sample comprised blood. This receptor chain uses TRBV4-2 and TRBJ2-4; 8 central bases correspond to TRBD1. Gene TRBJ2-7 matches the end of the DNA better, so the J call may be wrong. The origin of this receptor is an elderly man in good health. The CDR3 region has the sequence CASSQDRGRGGEQYF. Read as DNA, the sequence is TGTGCCAGCAGCCAAGACAGGGGGCGTGGAGGCGAGCAGTACTTC.